This TCR beta chain came from a study of cytomegalovirus exposure and HLA in healthy donors. Study as a whole: Ancestry clustering placed about four fifths of several hundred genotyped donors in the Caucasian-associated cluster.

It was with 60 Vbeta and 13 Jbeta primers that the PCR ran. The protocol was immunoSEQ multiplex PCR, while the TCRdb copy is restricted to in-frame clones and leaves out a portion. Here the sample spans roughly 140,000 clones, about 80% being singletons. The ends were cut back, 4 bases at V and 0 bases at J, with 12 bases in the middle. Germline lookup yields CDR1 SGHTA and CDR2 FQGNSA. The CDR3 extends over 15 amino acids. Comments on this clone: Its target is unknown.

Findings and limits, study-wide: In vitro work confirmed that a few CMV-associated chains recognize CMV antigens. The likely origin of a cluster of highly shared sequence variants was a sequencing artifact. Reports showed the classifier diagnosing cytomegalovirus status with high specificity and sensitivity.

This chain uses TRBV7-2 with TRBJ1-2; D gene ambiguous. The receptor was derived from a woman aged 55-69 years in good health and CMV-seropositive. The sample was PBMCs. For the CDR3, the DNA is TGTGCCAGCAGCTCCCCGGAGATGACTAACTATGGCTACACCTTC. Translation: CASSSPEMTNYGYTF.